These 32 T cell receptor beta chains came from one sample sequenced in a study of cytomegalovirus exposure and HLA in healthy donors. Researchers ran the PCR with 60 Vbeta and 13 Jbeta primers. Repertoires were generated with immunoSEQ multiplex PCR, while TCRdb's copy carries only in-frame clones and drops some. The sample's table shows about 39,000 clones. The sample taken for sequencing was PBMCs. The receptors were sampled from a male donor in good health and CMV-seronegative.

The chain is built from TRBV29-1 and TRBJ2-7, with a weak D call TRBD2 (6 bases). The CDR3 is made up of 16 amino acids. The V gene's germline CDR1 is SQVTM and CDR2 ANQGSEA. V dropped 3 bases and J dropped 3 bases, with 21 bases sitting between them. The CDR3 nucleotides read TGCAGCGTTGAGACGGGAGAGGAAGGACGTCACTACGAGCAGTACTTC. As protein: CSVETGEEGRHYEQYF.

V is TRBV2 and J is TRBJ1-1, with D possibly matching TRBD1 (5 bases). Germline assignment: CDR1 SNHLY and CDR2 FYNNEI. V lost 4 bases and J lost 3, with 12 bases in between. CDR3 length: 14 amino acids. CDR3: CASSVGVGDTEAFF. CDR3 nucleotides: TGTGCCAGCAGTGTAGGGGTGGGCGACACTGAAGCTTTCTTT.

This CDR3 is CASSLYGSAGPFSPLHF. The CDR3 coding sequence is TGTGCCAGCAGCTTATACGGCTCGGCGGGCCCTTTCTCACCCCTCCACTTT. The V call is TRBV7-2, the J call TRBJ1-6; unclear D gene. Germline V gene lookup returns CDR1 SGHTA and CDR2 FQGNSA. With 2 bases removed from V and 10 bases from J, the gap between germline ends came to 21 bases. The length of the CDR3 is 17 residues. Variable domain in full (rest from reference TRBV7-2 and TRBJ1-6): GAGVSQSPSNKVTEKGKDVELRCDPISGHTALYWYRQSLGQGLEFLIYFQGNSAPDKSGLPSDRFSAERTGGSVSTLTIQRTQQEDSAVYLCASSLYGSAGPFSPLHFGNGTRLTVT.

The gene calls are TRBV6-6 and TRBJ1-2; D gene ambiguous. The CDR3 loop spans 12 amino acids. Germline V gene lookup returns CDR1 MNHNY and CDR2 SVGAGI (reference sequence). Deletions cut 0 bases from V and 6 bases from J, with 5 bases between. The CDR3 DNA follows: TGTGCCAGCAGTTACTCGGGCAATGGCTACACCTTC. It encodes CASSYSGNGYTF.

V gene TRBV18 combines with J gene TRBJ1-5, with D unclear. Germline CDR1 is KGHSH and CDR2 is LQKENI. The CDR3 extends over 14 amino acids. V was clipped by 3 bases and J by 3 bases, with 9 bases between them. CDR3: CASSPSRNNQPQHF. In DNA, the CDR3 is TGTGCCAGCTCACCGTCCAGAAACAATCAGCCCCAGCATTTT.

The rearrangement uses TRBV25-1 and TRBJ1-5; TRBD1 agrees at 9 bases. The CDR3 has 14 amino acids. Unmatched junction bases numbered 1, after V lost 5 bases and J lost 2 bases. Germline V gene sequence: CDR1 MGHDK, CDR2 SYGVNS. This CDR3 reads CASSRTGGNQPQHF. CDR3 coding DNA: TGTGCCAGCAGTAGGACAGGGGGCAATCAGCCCCAGCATTTT. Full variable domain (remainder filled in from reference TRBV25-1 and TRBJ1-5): EADIYQTPRYLVIGTGKKITLECSQTMGHDKMYWYQQDPGMELHLIHYSYGVNSTEKGDLSSESTVSRIRTEHFPLTLESARPSHTSQYLCASSRTGGNQPQHFGDGTRLSIL.

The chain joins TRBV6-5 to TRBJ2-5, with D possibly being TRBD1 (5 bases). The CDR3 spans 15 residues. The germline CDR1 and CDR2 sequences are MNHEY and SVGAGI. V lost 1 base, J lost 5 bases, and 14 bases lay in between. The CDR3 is CASSYLPWAGETQYF. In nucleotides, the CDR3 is TGTGCCAGCAGTTACTTGCCTTGGGCAGGGGAGACCCAGTACTTC.

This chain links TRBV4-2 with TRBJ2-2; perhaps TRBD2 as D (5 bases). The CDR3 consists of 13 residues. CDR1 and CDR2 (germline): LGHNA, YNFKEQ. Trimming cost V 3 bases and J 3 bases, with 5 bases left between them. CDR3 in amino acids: CASSQRDTGELFF. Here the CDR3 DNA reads TGTGCCAGCAGCCAGCGGGACACCGGGGAGCTGTTTTTT.

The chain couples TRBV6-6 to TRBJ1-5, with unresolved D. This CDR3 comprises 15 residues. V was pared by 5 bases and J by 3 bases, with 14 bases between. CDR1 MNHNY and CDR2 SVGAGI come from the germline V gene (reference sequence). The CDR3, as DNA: TGTGCCAGCAGTCTAACCGGGTTGAACAATCAGCCCCAGCATTTT. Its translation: CASSLTGLNNQPQHF.

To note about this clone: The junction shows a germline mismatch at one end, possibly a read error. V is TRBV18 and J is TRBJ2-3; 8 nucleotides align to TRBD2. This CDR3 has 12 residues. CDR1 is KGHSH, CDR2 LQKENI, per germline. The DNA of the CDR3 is TGTGCCAGCTCACCCGACAGGACTAGCCTGCATTTT. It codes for CASSPDRTSLHF.

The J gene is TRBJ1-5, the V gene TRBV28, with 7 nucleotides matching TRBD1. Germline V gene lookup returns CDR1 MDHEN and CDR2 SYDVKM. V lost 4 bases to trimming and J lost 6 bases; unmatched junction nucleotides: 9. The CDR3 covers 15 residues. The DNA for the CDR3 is TGTGCCAGCAGTTCCATGACAGGGCCGACTCAGCCCCAGCATTTT. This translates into CASSSMTGPTQPQHF.

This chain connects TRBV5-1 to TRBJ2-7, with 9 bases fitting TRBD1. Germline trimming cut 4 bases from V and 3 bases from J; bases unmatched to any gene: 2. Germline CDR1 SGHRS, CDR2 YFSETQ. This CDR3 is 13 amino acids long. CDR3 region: CASSRDRVYEQYF. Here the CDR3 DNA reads TGCGCCAGCAGCCGGGACAGGGTCTACGAGCAGTACTTC.

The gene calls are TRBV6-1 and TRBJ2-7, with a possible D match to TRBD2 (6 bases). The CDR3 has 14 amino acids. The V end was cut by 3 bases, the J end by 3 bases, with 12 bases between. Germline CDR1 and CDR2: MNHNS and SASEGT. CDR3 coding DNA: TGTGCCAGCAGTGAGGGTGGGACTGTCTACGAGCAGTACTTC. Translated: CASSEGGTVYEQYF.

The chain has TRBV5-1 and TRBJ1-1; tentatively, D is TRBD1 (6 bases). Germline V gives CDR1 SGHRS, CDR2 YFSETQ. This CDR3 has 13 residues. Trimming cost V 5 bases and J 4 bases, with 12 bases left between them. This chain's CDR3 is CASSNRVATEAFF. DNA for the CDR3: TGCGCCAGCAGTAACAGGGTGGCCACTGAAGCTTTCTTT.

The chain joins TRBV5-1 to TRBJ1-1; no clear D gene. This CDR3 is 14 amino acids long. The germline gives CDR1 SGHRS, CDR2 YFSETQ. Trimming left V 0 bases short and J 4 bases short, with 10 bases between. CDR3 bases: TGCGCCAGCAGCTTGGATTCAGGACTCACTGAAGCTTTCTTT. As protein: CASSLDSGLTEAFF.

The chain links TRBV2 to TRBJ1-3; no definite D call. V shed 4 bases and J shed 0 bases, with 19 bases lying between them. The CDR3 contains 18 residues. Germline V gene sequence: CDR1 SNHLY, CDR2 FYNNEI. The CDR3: CASSAPRSGGSSGNTIYF. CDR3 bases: TGTGCCAGCAGTGCCCCACGGTCGGGCGGGAGCTCTGGAAACACCATATATTTT.

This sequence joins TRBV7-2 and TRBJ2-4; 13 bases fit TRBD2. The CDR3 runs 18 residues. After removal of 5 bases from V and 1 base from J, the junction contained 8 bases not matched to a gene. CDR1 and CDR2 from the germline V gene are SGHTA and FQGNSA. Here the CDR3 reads CASSQGLAGAFAKNIQYF. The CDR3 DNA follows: TGTGCCAGCAGCCAAGGACTAGCGGGGGCCTTCGCCAAAAACATTCAGTACTTC.

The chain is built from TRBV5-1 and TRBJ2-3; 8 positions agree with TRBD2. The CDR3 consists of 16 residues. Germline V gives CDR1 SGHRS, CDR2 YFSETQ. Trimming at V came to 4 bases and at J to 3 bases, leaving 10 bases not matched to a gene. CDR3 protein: CASSPQPGGATDTQYF. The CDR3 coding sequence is TGCGCCAGCAGCCCTCAGCCGGGGGGGGCGACAGATACGCAGTATTTT.

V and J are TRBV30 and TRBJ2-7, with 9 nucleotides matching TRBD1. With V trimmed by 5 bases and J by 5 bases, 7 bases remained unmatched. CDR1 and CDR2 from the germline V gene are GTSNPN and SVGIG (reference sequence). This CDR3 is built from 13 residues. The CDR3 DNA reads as TGTGCCTGGGCCCGGGACAGGGCGAACGAGCAGTACTTC. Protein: CAWARDRANEQYF.

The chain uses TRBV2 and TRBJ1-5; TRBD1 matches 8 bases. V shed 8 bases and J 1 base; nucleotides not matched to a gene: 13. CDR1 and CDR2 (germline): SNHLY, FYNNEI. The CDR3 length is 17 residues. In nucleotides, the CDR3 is TGTGCCAGCCTTAGAGGACAGGGAAAAACGAGCAATCAGCCCCAGCATTTT. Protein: CASLRGQGKTSNQPQHF.

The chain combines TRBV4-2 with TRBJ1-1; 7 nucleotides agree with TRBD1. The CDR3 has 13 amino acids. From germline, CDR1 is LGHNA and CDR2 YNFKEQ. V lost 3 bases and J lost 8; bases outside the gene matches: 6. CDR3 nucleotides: TGTGCCAGCAGCCAGGGAAGGACAGGAGAAGCTTTCTTT. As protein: CASSQGRTGEAFF.

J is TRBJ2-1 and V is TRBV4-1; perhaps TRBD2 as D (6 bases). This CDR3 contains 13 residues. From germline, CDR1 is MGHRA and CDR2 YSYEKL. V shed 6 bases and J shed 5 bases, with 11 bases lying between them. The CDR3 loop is CASRRDLNNEQFF. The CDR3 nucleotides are TGCGCCAGCAGAAGGGACTTGAACAATGAGCAGTTCTTC.

DNA for the CDR3: TGTGCCACCAGGGGGGGGAACAATCAGCCCCAGCATTTT. It encodes CATRGGNNQPQHF. The chain has TRBV5-4 and TRBJ1-5, with TRBD1 matching 7 bases. Unmatched junction bases numbered 6, after V lost 9 bases and J lost 3 bases. The germline gives CDR1 SGHNT, CDR2 YYREEE (reference sequence). This CDR3 is built from 13 residues. The full variable domain, completed using reference TRBV5-4 and TRBJ1-5, is ETGVTQSPTHLIKTRGQQVTLRCSSQSGHNTVSWYQQALGQGPQFIFQYYREEENGRGNFPPRFSGLQFPNYSSELNVNALELDDSALYLCATRGGNNQPQHFGDGTRLSIL.

CDR3 nucleotides: TGTGCCAGCTCACCGGGACTAGTCGACGAGCAGTACTTC. Its protein product is CASSPGLVDEQYF. This chain connects TRBV18 to TRBJ2-7; 8 bases map to TRBD2. The CDR3 has 13 residues. Germline V lookup: CDR1 KGHSH, CDR2 LQKENI. The J segment lost 5 bases and the V segment lost 3 bases, leaving 3 bases of the junction unmatched. The full variable domain, with the rest looked up from reference TRBV18 and TRBJ2-7, is NAGVMQNPRHLVRRRGQEARLRCSPMKGHSHVYWYRQLPEEGLKFMVYLQKENIIDESGMPKERFSAEFPKEGPSILRIQQVVRGDSAAYFCASSPGLVDEQYFGPGTRLTVT.

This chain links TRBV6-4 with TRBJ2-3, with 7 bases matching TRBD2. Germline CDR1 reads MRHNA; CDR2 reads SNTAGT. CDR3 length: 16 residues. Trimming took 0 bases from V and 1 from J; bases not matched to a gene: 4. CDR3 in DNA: TGTGCCAGCAGTGACTCCGTGGGGGGGGGCACAGATACGCAGTATTTT. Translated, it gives CASSDSVGGGTDTQYF.

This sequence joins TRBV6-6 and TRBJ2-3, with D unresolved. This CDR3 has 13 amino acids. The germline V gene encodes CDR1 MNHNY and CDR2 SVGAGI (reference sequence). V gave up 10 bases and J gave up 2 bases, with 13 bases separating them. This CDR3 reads CAMRISPTDTQYF. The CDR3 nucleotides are TGTGCCATGCGGATCTCACCCACAGATACGCAGTATTTT.

This CDR3 reads CASSLGPTGGINIQYF. CDR3 in DNA: TGTGCCAGCAGCTTAGGACCGACAGGGGGCATCAACATTCAGTACTTC. The chain carries TRBV7-6 and TRBJ2-4; 10 bases are a match to TRBD1. The CDR3 length is 16 residues. In germline, CDR1 is SGHVS, CDR2 FNYEAQ. Trimming took 1 base from V and 7 from J; bases not matched to a gene: 7.

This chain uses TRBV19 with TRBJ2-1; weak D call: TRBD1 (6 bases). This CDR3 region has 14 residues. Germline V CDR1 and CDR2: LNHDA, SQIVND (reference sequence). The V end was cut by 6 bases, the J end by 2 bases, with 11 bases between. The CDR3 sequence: CASRQGITYNEQFF. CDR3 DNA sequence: TGTGCCAGTAGACAGGGTATCACCTACAATGAGCAGTTCTTC.

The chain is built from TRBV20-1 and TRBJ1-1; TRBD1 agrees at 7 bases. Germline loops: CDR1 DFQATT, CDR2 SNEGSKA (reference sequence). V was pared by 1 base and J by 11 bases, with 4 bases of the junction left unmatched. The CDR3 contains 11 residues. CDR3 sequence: CSARVQTGAFF. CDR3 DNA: TGCAGTGCTAGAGTACAGACAGGGGCTTTCTTT.

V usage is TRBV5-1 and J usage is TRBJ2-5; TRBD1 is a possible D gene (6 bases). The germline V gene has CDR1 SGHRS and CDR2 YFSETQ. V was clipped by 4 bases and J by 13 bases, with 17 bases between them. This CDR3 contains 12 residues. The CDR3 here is CASSPNRVPSYF. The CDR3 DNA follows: TGCGCCAGCAGCCCGAACAGGGTCCCATCGTACTTC.

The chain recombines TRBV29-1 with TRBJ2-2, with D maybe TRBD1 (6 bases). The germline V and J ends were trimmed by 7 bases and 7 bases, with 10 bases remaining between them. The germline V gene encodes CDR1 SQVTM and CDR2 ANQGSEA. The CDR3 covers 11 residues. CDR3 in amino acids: CSAEGDGELFF. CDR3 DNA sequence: TGCAGCGCCGAGGGGGACGGGGAGCTGTTTTTT.

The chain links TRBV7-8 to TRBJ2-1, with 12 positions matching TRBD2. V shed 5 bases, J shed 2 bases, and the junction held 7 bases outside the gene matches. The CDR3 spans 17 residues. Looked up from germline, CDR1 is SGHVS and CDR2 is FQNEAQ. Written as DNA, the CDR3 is TGTGCCAGCAGCGGGCGACTAGCGGGGGCCGCCTACAATGAGCAGTTCTTC. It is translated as CASSGRLAGAAYNEQFF.